Presented here are 27 T cell receptor beta chains from one specimen sequenced in a study of T cell responses to AZD1222 COVID-19 vaccine. Produced via immunoSEQ multiplex PCR; TCRdb's table is partial and in-frame only. This table holds about 48,000 clones, approximately 86% found once. The material was peripheral blood, obtained 28 days after the second AZD1222 dose. The receptor source for this set is an adult who received the AZD1222 COVID-19 vaccine.

The rearrangement joins TRBV11-3 to TRBJ1-6; the D is unclear. The CDR3 extends over 16 amino acids. V shed 0 bases and J shed 10 bases, with 16 bases lying between them. Germline CDR1 reads SGHNT; CDR2 reads YENEEA. The CDR3 DNA is TGTGCCAGCAGCTTAGATAAGAGGGTACCGGGCTCACCCCTCCACTTT. Translated: CASSLDKRVPGSPLHF.

This clone occurred a few times. The genes are TRBV20-1 and TRBJ2-1; no clear D. Trimming left V 3 bases short and J 6 bases short, with 15 bases between. The CDR3 extends over 14 amino acids. Germline lookup yields CDR1 DFQATT and CDR2 SNEGSKA (reference sequence). The DNA for the CDR3 is TGCAGTGCTAGTGCCCCCTTGGGAACCAATGAGCAGTTCTTC. Translating it yields CSASAPLGTNEQFF.

V usage is TRBV28 and J usage is TRBJ1-2; possibly TRBD1 for D (5 bases). V was clipped by 6 bases and J by 7 bases, with 15 bases between them. In germline, CDR1 is MDHEN, CDR2 SYDVKM. The CDR3 is made up of 13 amino acids. The CDR3 region has the DNA TGTGCCAGCAGGCCGGGGGGTGCAGGTGGCTACACCTTC. The encoded protein is CASRPGGAGGYTF.

The V and J genes are TRBV15 and TRBJ1-2, with 7 bases that match TRBD1. The V segment lost 5 bases and the J segment 9 bases; nucleotides outside the gene matches: 15. The CDR3 totals 15 residues. CDR1 and CDR2 (germline): LNHNV, YYDKDF (reference sequence). In nucleotides, the CDR3 is TGTGCCACCAGCGGGGGACAGTTCTTTAAGGATAGCTACACCTTC. It is translated as CATSGGQFFKDSYTF.

This clone was detected only once. The genes are TRBV7-9 and TRBJ1-5; 11 bases match TRBD1. V lost 3 bases and J lost 2; bases outside the gene matches: 12. There are 19 residues in the CDR3. Germline lookup yields CDR1 SEHNR and CDR2 FQNEAQ (reference sequence). The CDR3: CASSLGFGQGARGNQPQHF. In DNA, the CDR3 is TGTGCCAGCAGCTTGGGGTTTGGACAGGGGGCCCGTGGCAATCAGCCCCAGCATTTT.

This clone occurred a few times. V and J are TRBV7-9 and TRBJ2-1; no clear D gene. Deletions cut 0 bases from V and 3 bases from J, with 0 bases between. CDR1 and CDR2 from the germline V gene are SEHNR and FQNEAQ (reference sequence). CDR3 length: 12 residues. The CDR3 DNA follows: TGTGCCAGCAGCTTAGCCTACAATGAGCAGTTCTTC. Translating gives CASSLAYNEQFF.

The rearrangement links TRBV12-3 or TRBV12-4 to TRBJ1-3; the D gene is possibly TRBD1 (5 bases). This CDR3 contains 11 residues. CDR3 loop: CAGGAGNTIYF. The CDR3 nucleotides read TGTGCGGGGGGGGCTGGAAACACCATATATTTT.

The chain employs TRBV5-1 and TRBJ2-1; 11 bases fit TRBD2. The trim removed 3 bases at V and 4 bases at J, leaving 15 bases unmatched. CDR3 size: 19 residues. The germline V gene encodes CDR1 SGHRS and CDR2 YFSETQ. The CDR3 spells CASSSPTGTSGVGYNEQFF. The CDR3 region has the DNA TGCGCCAGCAGCTCACCTACCGGGACTAGCGGAGTCGGGTACAATGAGCAGTTCTTC.

The gene calls are TRBV5-6 and TRBJ1-2, with 9 bases matching TRBD1. The germline V gene encodes CDR1 SGHDT and CDR2 YYEEEE. The CDR3 spans 15 residues. V trimming: 6 bases; J trimming: 4 bases; junction bases outside the gene matches: 10. CDR3 residues: CASITGQGSSYGYTF. The CDR3 DNA is TGTGCCAGCATTACAGGACAGGGGAGCAGCTATGGCTACACCTTC.

The V gene is TRBV12-5, the J gene TRBJ2-7; 11 positions agree with TRBD1. This CDR3 is 15 amino acids long. Germline trimming cut 1 base from V and 4 bases from J; bases unmatched to any gene: 3. In germline, CDR1 is LGHNT, CDR2 FRNRAP. The CDR3 DNA is TGTGCTAGTGGTTTGGGGACAGGGGGCATTTACGAGCAGTACTTC. It codes for CASGLGTGGIYEQYF.

This chain joins TRBV19 and TRBJ2-3; D unclear. There are 14 residues in the CDR3. Looked up from germline, CDR1 is LNHDA and CDR2 is SQIVND (reference sequence). Trimming removed 3 bases from V and 3 bases from J, with 10 bases in between. CDR3 loop: CASSIRVLTDTQYF. The CDR3 nucleotides are TGTGCCAGTAGTATTAGGGTTCTAACAGATACGCAGTATTTT.

The chain joins TRBV2 to TRBJ1-4; D is undetermined. The V end lost 5 bases, the J end lost 0 bases, and 13 bases lay between the germline ends. The germline gives CDR1 SNHLY, CDR2 FYNNEI. This CDR3 is built from 16 residues. This chain's CDR3 is CASSRARTPTNEKLFF. CDR3 DNA: TGTGCCAGCAGTCGAGCCCGCACCCCAACTAATGAAAAACTGTTTTTT.

The chain has TRBV3-1 (or the pseudogene TRBV3-2) and TRBJ2-1, with D possibly TRBD2 on 5 matching bases. Trimming stripped 4 bases from V and 8 bases from J, with 12 bases between. Germline-derived CDR1 and CDR2 are LGHDT and YNNKEL (reference sequence). This CDR3 is built from 13 residues. The CDR3 is CASSLSGGYEQFF. As DNA, the CDR3 is TGTGCCAGCAGCCTCAGCGGTGGGTATGAGCAGTTCTTC.

The V call is TRBV7-3, the J call TRBJ2-5; weak D call: TRBD2 (6 bases). The V and J ends lost 4 bases and 4 bases respectively, with 13 bases between them. This CDR3 has 14 amino acids. Germline CDR1 and CDR2: SGHTA and FQGTGA. CDR3 sequence reads: CASSSMGGGETQYF. CDR3 DNA: TGTGCCAGCAGCTCAATGGGGGGTGGAGAGACCCAGTACTTC.

V and J are TRBV28 and TRBJ2-5; tentatively, D is TRBD2 (5 bases). V lost 6 bases to trimming and J lost 9 bases, with 14 bases between them. The germline V gene encodes CDR1 MDHEN and CDR2 SYDVKM. This CDR3 region has 12 residues. CDR3: CASRTPLRAQYF. For the CDR3, the DNA is TGTGCCAGCAGGACCCCTTTGCGGGCCCAGTACTTC.

This clone was seen more than once but under ten times. CDR3 in amino acids: CASSSGTGTGELFF. In nucleotides, the CDR3 is TGTGCCAGCAGCTCCGGGACAGGGACCGGGGAGCTGTTTTTT. The genes are TRBV5-6 and TRBJ2-2; 9 bases are shared with TRBD1. The germline gives CDR1 SGHDT, CDR2 YYEEEE. The V gene end was trimmed by 3 bases and the J gene end by 5 bases; junction bases not matched to a gene: 2. The CDR3 is made up of 14 amino acids.

The J gene is TRBJ1-5, the V gene TRBV2; D gene uncertain. CDR1 SNHLY and CDR2 FYNNEI come from the germline V gene. This CDR3 has 15 amino acids. The germline V and J ends were trimmed by 3 bases and 0 bases, with 9 bases remaining between them. CDR3 sequence (DNA): TGTGCCAGCAGTGAGTTGGCATATAGCAATCAGCCCCAGCATTTT. This translates into CASSELAYSNQPQHF. Full variable domain (rest looked up from reference TRBV2 and TRBJ1-5): EPEVTQTPSHQVTQMGQEVILRCVPISNHLYFYWYRQILGQKVEFLVSFYNNEISEKSEIFDDQFSVERPDGSNFTLKIRSTKLEDSAMYFCASSELAYSNQPQHFGDGTRLSIL.

This chain uses TRBV7-9 with TRBJ2-1; 7 bases agree with TRBD2. Germline V gene data show CDR1 as SEHNR and CDR2 as FQNEAQ (reference sequence). Germline trimming cut 6 bases from V and 6 bases from J; bases unmatched to any gene: 5. The CDR3 loop spans 13 amino acids. CDR3 coding DNA: TGTGCCAGCAGGCCGGGACTACGCAATGAGCAGTTCTTC. The encoded protein is CASRPGLRNEQFF. Looking up the rest from reference TRBV7-9 and TRBJ2-1 gives the full variable domain: DTGVSQNPRHKITKRGQNVTFRCDPISEHNRLYWYRQTLGQGPEFLTYFQNEAQLEKSRLLSDRFSAERPKGSFSTLEIQRTEQGDSAMYLCASRPGLRNEQFFGPGTRLTVL.

J is TRBJ1-1 and V is TRBV6-6, with a weak D call TRBD1 (6 bases). Per germline, CDR1 MNHNY and CDR2 SVGAGI (reference sequence). Trimming shortened V by 0 bases and J by 5 bases, and 10 bases separated the two germline ends. The CDR3 covers 14 residues. The CDR3 loop reads CASSYSGGMTEAFF. CDR3 nucleotide sequence: TGTGCCAGCAGTTACTCAGGGGGAATGACTGAAGCTTTCTTT.

This chain connects TRBV7-2 to TRBJ2-7, with 7 bases fitting TRBD1. The germline CDR1 and CDR2 sequences are SGHTA and FQGNSA. The ends lost 5 bases at V and 1 base at J; junction bases unmatched: 8. This CDR3 spans 15 amino acids. The CDR3 reads CASSLPQGVSYEQYF. The CDR3, as DNA: TGTGCCAGCAGCCTTCCCCAGGGGGTATCCTACGAGCAGTACTTC. Complete variable domain (other parts from reference TRBV7-2 and TRBJ2-7): GAGVSQSPSNKVTEKGKDVELRCDPISGHTALYWYRQSLGQGLEFLIYFQGNSAPDKSGLPSDRFSAERTGGSVSTLTIQRTQQEDSAVYLCASSLPQGVSYEQYFGPGTRLTVT.

The CDR3 sequence is CASNRDSLWTEAFF. CDR3 in DNA: TGTGCCAGCAACCGAGACAGTCTATGGACTGAAGCTTTCTTT. The chain links TRBV7-9 to TRBJ1-1; a weak D match, TRBD1 (5 bases). This CDR3 is 14 amino acids long. Germline V CDR1 and CDR2: SEHNR, FQNEAQ (reference sequence). V lost 7 bases, J lost 5 bases, and 17 bases lay in between.

V is TRBV19 and J is TRBJ1-1; D is perhaps TRBD1 (6 bases). Looked up from germline, CDR1 is LNHDA and CDR2 is SQIVND (reference sequence). The V and J ends lost 6 bases and 1 base respectively, with 12 bases between them. The CDR3 totals 14 residues. The CDR3 DNA reads as TGTGCCAGTAGCTGGGACACAGCGAACACTGAAGCTTTCTTT. As protein: CASSWDTANTEAFF.

This CDR3 is CASSPPFGLAGGNEQFF. The CDR3 region has the DNA TGTGCCAGCTCACCACCGTTCGGCCTAGCGGGAGGAAATGAGCAGTTCTTC. This chain uses TRBV18 with TRBJ2-1; 11 bases are a match to TRBD2. CDR3 length: 17 amino acids. Trimming cost V 0 bases and J 7 bases; bases outside gene matches: 8. The germline CDR1 and CDR2 sequences are KGHSH and LQKENI.

The chain couples TRBV28 to TRBJ2-2; 7 nucleotides match TRBD2. The CDR3 is made up of 15 amino acids. The trim removed 7 bases at V and 1 base at J, leaving 6 bases unmatched. Germline lookup yields CDR1 MDHEN and CDR2 SYDVKM. CDR3 amino acids: CASKDSGKNTGELFF. The DNA of the CDR3 is TGTGCCAGCAAAGACAGCGGGAAGAACACCGGGGAGCTGTTTTTT.

CDR3 sequence reads: CSVGGGVSSYEQYF. The CDR3 nucleotides are TGCAGCGTTGGGGGAGGGGTAAGCTCCTACGAGCAGTACTTC. The rearrangement links TRBV29-1 to TRBJ2-7; 7 nucleotides agree with TRBD2. The length of the CDR3 is 14 residues. Unmatched junction bases numbered 6, after V lost 4 bases and J lost 0 bases. Germline-derived CDR1 and CDR2 are SQVTM and ANQGSEA.

Written as DNA, the CDR3 is TGTGCCAGCGGGGCCCAACAGGGGGCTACTGAAAAACTGTTTTTT. Translated: CASGAQQGATEKLFF. J is TRBJ1-4 and V is TRBV2; 9 bases line up with TRBD1. The germline V gene encodes CDR1 SNHLY and CDR2 FYNNEI. V was clipped by 8 bases and J by 7 bases; unmatched bases: 11. This CDR3 is built from 15 residues.

The chain couples TRBV25-1 to TRBJ2-1; 8 positions match TRBD2. Germline V gives CDR1 MGHDK, CDR2 SYGVNS. V trimming: 2 bases; J trimming: 2 bases; junction bases outside the gene matches: 8. The CDR3 is 17 amino acids. The CDR3 sequence: CASSEDWGGRPYNEQFF. In DNA, the CDR3 is TGTGCCAGCAGTGAAGATTGGGGCGGGAGGCCCTACAATGAGCAGTTCTTC.